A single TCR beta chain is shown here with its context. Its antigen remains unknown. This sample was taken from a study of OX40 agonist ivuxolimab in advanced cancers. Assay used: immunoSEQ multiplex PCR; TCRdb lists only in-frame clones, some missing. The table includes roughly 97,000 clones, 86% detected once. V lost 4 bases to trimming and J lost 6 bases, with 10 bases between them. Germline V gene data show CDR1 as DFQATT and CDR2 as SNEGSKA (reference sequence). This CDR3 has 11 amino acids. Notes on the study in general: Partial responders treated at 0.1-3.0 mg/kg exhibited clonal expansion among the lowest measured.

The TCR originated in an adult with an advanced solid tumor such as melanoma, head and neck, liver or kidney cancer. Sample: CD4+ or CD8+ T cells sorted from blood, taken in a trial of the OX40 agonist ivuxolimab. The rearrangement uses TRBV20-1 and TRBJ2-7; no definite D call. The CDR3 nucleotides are TGCAGTGCTACCCTAGGGCTCGAGCAGTACTTC. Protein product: CSATLGLEQYF.